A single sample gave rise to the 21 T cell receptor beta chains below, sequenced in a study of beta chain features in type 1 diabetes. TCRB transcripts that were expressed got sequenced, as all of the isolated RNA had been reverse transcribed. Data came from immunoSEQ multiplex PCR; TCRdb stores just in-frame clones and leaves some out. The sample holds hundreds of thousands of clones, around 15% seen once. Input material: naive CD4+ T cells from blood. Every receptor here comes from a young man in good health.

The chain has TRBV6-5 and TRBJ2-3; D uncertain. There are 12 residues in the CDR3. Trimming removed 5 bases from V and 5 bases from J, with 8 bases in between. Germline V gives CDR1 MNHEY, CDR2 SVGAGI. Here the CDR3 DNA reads TGTGCCAGCAGTAGCCGTAAAGATACGCAGTATTTT. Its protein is CASSSRKDTQYF.

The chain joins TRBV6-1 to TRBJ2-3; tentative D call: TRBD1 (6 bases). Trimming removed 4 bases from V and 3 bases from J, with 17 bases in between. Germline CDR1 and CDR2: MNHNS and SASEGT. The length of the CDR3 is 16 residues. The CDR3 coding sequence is TGTGCCAGCAGTGCCATCCGTCTACAGGGTACAGATACGCAGTATTTT. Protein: CASSAIRLQGTDTQYF.

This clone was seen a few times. CDR3 sequence: CASSRLAVTYEQYF. The CDR3 DNA sequence: TGTGCCAGCAGCAGACTAGCGGTTACCTACGAGCAGTACTTC. The chain recombines TRBV2 with TRBJ2-7, with 9 bases lining up with TRBD2. The trim removed 6 bases at V and 2 bases at J, leaving 5 bases unmatched. The CDR3 has 14 residues. Germline loops: CDR1 SNHLY, CDR2 FYNNEI.

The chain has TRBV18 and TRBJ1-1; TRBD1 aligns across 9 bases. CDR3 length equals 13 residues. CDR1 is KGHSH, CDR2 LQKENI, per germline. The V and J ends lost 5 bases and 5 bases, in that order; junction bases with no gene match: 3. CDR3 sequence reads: CASSTGGYTEAFF. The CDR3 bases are TGTGCCAGCTCAACAGGGGGCTATACTGAAGCTTTCTTT.

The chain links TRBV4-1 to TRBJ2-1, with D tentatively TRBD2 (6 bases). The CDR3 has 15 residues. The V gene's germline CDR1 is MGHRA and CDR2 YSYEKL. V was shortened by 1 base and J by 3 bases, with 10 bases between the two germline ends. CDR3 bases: TGCGCCAGCAGCCAAGTATTGCGGGACTACAATGAGCAGTTCTTC. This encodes CASSQVLRDYNEQFF.

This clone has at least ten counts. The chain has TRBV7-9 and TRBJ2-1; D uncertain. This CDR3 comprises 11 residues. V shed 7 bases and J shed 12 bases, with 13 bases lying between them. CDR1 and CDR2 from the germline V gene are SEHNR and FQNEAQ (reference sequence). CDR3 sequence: CASTPVKGQFF. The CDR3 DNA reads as TGTGCCAGCACCCCCGTGAAAGGGCAGTTCTTC. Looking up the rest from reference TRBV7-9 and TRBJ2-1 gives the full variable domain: DTGVSQNPRHKITKRGQNVTFRCDPISEHNRLYWYRQTLGQGPEFLTYFQNEAQLEKSRLLSDRFSAERPKGSFSTLEIQRTEQGDSAMYLCASTPVKGQFFGPGTRLTVL.

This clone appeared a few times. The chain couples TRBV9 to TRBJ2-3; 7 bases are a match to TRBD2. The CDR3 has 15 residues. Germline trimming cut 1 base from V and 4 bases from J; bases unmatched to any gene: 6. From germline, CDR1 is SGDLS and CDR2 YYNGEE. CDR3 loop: CASSVNGRRADTQYF. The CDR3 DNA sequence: TGTGCCAGCAGCGTAAACGGGAGGCGGGCAGATACGCAGTATTTT.

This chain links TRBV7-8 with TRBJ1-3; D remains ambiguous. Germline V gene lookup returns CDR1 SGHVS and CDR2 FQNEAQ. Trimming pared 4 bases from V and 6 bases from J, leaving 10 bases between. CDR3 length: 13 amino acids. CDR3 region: CASSSTSVNTIYF. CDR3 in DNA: TGTGCCAGCAGCTCAACGTCAGTAAACACCATATATTTT.

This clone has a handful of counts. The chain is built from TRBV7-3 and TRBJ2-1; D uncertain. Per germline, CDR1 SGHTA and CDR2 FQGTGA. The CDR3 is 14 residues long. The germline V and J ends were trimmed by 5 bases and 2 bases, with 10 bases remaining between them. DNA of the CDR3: TGTGCCAGCAGCGCTAGTGTGACCTACAATGAGCAGTTCTTC. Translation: CASSASVTYNEQFF.

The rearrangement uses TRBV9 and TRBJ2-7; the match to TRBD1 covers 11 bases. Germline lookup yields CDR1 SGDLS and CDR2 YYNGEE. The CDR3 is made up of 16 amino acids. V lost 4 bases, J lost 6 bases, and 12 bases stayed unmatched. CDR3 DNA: TGTGCCAGCAGCCCCCGGGGACAGGGGGGAATCTCCGAGCAGTACTTC. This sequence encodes CASSPRGQGGISEQYF.

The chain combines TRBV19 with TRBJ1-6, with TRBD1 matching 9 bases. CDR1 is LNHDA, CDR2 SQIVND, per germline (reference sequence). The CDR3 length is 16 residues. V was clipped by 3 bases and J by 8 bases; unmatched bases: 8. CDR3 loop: CASSIPGQGKHSPLHF. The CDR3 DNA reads TGTGCCAGTAGTATCCCCGGACAGGGGAAGCATTCACCCCTCCACTTT.

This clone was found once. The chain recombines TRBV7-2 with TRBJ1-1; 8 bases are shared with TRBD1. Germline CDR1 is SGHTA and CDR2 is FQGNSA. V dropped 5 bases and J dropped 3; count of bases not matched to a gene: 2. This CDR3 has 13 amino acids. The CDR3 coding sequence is TGTGCCAGCAGCCAGGGGGCCTACACTGAAGCTTTCTTT. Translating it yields CASSQGAYTEAFF.

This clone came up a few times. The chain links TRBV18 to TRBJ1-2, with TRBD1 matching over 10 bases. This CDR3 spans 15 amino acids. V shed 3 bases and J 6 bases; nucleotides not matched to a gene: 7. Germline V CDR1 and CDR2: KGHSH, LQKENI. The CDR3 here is CASSPLGQGRNGYTF. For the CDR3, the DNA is TGTGCCAGCTCACCTTTGGGACAGGGGAGGAATGGCTACACCTTC.

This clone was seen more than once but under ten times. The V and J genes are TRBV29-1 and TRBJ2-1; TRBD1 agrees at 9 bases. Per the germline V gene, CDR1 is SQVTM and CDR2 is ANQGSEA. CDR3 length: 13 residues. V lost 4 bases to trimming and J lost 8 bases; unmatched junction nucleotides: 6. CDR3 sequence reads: CSVVRDRVDEQFF. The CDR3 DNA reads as TGCAGCGTTGTCAGGGACAGGGTGGATGAGCAGTTCTTC.

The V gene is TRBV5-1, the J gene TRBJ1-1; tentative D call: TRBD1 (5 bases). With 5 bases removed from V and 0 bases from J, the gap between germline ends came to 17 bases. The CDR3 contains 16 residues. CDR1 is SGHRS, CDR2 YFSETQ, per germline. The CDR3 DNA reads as TGCGCCAGCAGTATGGGGCGCCAACTTATGAACACTGAAGCTTTCTTT. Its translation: CASSMGRQLMNTEAFF.

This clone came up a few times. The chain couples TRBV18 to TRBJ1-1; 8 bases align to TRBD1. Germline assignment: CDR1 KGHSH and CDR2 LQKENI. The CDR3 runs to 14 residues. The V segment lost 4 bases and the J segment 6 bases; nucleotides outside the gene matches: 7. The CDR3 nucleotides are TGTGCCAGCTCACAGTGGACAGGGATTCCTGAAGCTTTCTTT. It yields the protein CASSQWTGIPEAFF.

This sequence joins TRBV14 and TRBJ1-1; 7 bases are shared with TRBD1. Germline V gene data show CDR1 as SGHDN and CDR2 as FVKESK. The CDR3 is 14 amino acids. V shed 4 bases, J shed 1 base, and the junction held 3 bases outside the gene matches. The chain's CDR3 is CASSRDRTNTEAFF. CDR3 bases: TGTGCCAGCAGCCGGGACAGAACGAACACTGAAGCTTTCTTT.

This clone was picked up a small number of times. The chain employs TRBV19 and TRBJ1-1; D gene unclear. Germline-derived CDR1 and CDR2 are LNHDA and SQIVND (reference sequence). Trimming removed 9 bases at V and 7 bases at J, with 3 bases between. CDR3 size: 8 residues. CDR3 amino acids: CASREAFF. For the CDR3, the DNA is TGTGCCAGCCGTGAAGCTTTCTTT.

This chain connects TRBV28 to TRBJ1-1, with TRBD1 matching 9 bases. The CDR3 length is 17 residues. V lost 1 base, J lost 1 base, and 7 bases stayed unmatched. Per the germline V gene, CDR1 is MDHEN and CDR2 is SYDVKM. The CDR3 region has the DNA TGTGCCAGCAGTTTATTAGGTGGGACAGGGTCGAACACTGAAGCTTTCTTT. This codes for CASSLLGGTGSNTEAFF.

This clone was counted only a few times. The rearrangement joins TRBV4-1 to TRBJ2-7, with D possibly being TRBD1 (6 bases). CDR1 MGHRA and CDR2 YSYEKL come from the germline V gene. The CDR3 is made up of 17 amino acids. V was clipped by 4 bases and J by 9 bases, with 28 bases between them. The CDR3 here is CASSPPMLVQGLGGQYF. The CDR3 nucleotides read TGCGCCAGCAGCCCACCCATGCTAGTTCAGGGGCTTGGAGGGCAGTACTTC.

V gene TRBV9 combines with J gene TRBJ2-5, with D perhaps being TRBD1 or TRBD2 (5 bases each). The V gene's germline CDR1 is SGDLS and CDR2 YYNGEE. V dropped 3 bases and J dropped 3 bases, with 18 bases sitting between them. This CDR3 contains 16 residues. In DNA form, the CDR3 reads TGTGCCAGCAGCGCGGGGCAGGGCGCGGTGAAAGAGACCCAGTACTTC. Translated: CASSAGQGAVKETQYF.